This TCR beta chain was identified in a study of cytomegalovirus exposure and HLA in healthy donors. Sequenced by immunoSEQ multiplex PCR; TCRdb stores in-frame clones only, minus some. The sample includes some 50,000 clones, roughly 93% seen only once; the top ten take around 5.5%. The V gene's germline CDR1 is SGHDN and CDR2 FVKESK. The V end lost 3 bases, the J end lost 0 bases, and 8 bases lay between the germline ends. This CDR3 comprises 14 residues. On this clone itself: Its antigen is still unknown.

Study observations and caveats: Cytomegalovirus-associated TCR beta chains were listed, numbering roughly 150.

The TCR sequence derives from a woman aged 18 to 35 in good health and CMV-seronegative. The sequenced sample consisted of PBMCs. This chain links TRBV14 with TRBJ2-5, with D tentatively TRBD2 (6 bases). Here the CDR3 DNA reads TGTGCCAGCAGCCAGAGGGACTACCAAGAGACCCAGTACTTC. This translates into CASSQRDYQETQYF.